This TCR beta chain was captured in a study of blood T cell repertoires in COVID-19. Whole-study context: Samples came from the United States, Italy and Spain, spanning acute and convalescent COVID-19. The analysed material was cDNA or gDNA that came from T cells, B-cell-depleted T cells, or PBMCs.

The protocol was immunoSEQ multiplex PCR, while the TCRdb copy is restricted to in-frame clones and leaves out a portion. This sample carries about 440,000 clones, about nine tenths of them seen once, and the ten largest clones take more than 0.55%. Grouping used clinical history reported by participants in a survey and questionnaire. Two negative PCRs, clearance, or symptom resolution had been documented for recovered Cohort 3 donors. The CDR3 consists of 13 residues. The germline V and J ends were trimmed by 4 bases and 5 bases, with 11 bases remaining between them. Germline V CDR1 and CDR2: SQVTM, ANQGSEA.

The receptor's source is a man aged 18-30 years who had recovered from COVID-19. Sequenced: PBMCs or T cells enriched from blood (not recorded which). J is TRBJ2-2 and V is TRBV29-1; unclear D gene. CDR3 loop: CSVAFGRTGELFF. CDR3 nucleotides: TGCAGCGTTGCCTTTGGCCGAACCGGGGAGCTGTTTTTT.